Listed below are T cell receptor beta chains from one sample, sequenced in a study of cytomegalovirus exposure and HLA in healthy donors. Assay used: immunoSEQ multiplex PCR; TCRdb lists only in-frame clones, some missing. Found here are approximately 220,000 clones, roughly 80% of them singletons; the top ten hold over 1.1%. The sample comprised PBMCs. The receptors were gathered from a girl aged 10 to 17 in good health and CMV-seronegative. CDR3s include the opening cysteine and the closing phenylalanine or tryptophan. The D gene is left open where the match is weak. Clone size is given for some rows only: seen once, a few or many times, or a class if the clone is expanded.

>once|15|TRBV25-1|TRBJ2-7|TRBD1
TGTGCCAGCAGTAAAACGACAGGGTTCTTCTACGAGCAGTACTTC
CASSKTTGFFYEQYF
>.|14|TRBV30|TRBJ1-1|.
TGTGCCTGGAGCGGGTACGGGGAGTCCACTGAAGCTTTCTTT
CAWSGYGESTEAFF
>.|18|TRBV27|TRBJ2-1|TRBD2
TGTGCCAGCAGTTTAAGGCTAGCGGGAGGGGTGCCCTACAATGAGCAGTTCTTC
CASSLRLAGGVPYNEQFF
>.|14|TRBV7-8|TRBJ1-5|.
TGTGCCAGCAGCTTAGACTACAATCCACAGCCCCAGCATTTT
CASSLDYNPQPQHF
>.|13|TRBV25-1|TRBJ1-6|.
TGTGCCAGCAGTTCGACAGGTTCTTCACCCCTCCACTTT
CASSSTGSSPLHF
>once|14|TRBV4-3|TRBJ1-2|.
TGCGCCAGCAGCCAAGTCCAGGGGAGTCTTGGCTACACCTTC
CASSQVQGSLGYTF
>few|14|TRBV6-5|TRBJ1-6|.
TGTGCCAGCAGTTACTCCATCACGGGGTCACCCCTCCACTTT
CASSYSITGSPLHF
>.|13|TRBV4-1|TRBJ2-7|.
TGCGCCAGCAGCCAAGGCCCCTCGGGGGAGCAGTACTTC
CASSQGPSGEQYF
>few|13|TRBV5-4|TRBJ1-1|TRBD1
TGTGCCAGCAGCCCCGCAGGGGGCACTGAAGCTTTCTTT
CASSPAGGTEAFF
>.|12|TRBV28|TRBJ2-7|.
TGTGCCAGCAGTTTAGTCCTCTACGAGCAGTACTTC
CASSLVLYEQYF
>.|14|TRBV5-8|TRBJ1-2|.
TGTGCCAGCAATTCGAACTGGGGGGTGTATGGCTACACCTTC
CASNSNWGVYGYTF
>.|15|TRBV18|TRBJ2-2|.
TGTGCCAGCTCACCGCTAGAGCGGGTGGCCGGGGAGCTGTTTTTT
CASSPLERVAGELFF
>.|16|TRBV27|TRBJ2-2|TRBD2
TGTGCCAGCACCCAACCCCTGGGACTAAACACCGGGGAGCTGTTTTTT
CASTQPLGLNTGELFF
>.|19|TRBV7-3|TRBJ2-1|TRBD2
TGTGCCAGCAGCTTAAAGCCTACTAGCGGGGGGCCCCGACTCAATGAGCAGTTCTTC
CASSLKPTSGGPRLNEQFF
>.|12|TRBV5-1|TRBJ2-1|.
TGCGCCAGCAGCTTGGGGTTCGGTGAGCAGTTCTTC
CASSLGFGEQFF
>.|12|TRBV5-1|TRBJ2-7|.
TGCGCCAGCAGCTTGGAGAGGGTCGAGCAGTACTTC
CASSLERVEQYF
>.|17|TRBV10-3|TRBJ2-1|TRBD2
TGTGCCATCAGCAAGAGCTCTCTAGCGGGGGGGTACAATGAGCAGTTCTTC
CAISKSSLAGGYNEQFF
>.|12|TRBV28|TRBJ1-1|.
TGTGCCAGCAGCGACAGCTACCTTGAAGCTTTCTTT
CASSDSYLEAFF
>.|14|TRBV25-1|TRBJ1-4|TRBD1
TGTGCCAGCAGTACCCACAGGGGTTATGAAAAACTGTTTTTT
CASSTHRGYEKLFF
>.|14|TRBV7-7|TRBJ2-7|.
TGTGCTAGCAGCTTAAACCAGGGCGCCTACGAGCAGTACTTC
CASSLNQGAYEQYF
>.|14|TRBV28|TRBJ1-1|.
TGTGCCAGCAGTTTAGGCCGGGCAGGGGTGGTAGCTTTCTTT
CASSLGRAGVVAFF
>.|17|TRBV7-2|TRBJ1-5|.
TGTGCCAGCAGCTTAGCGCATGGCGGGGGCGCGAATCAGCCCCAGCATTTT
CASSLAHGGGANQPQHF
>.|18|TRBV4-3|TRBJ2-1|.
TGCGCCAGCAGCCGATCTATGACCAACCGAGGAACGATGGGTGAGCAGTTCTTC
CASSRSMTNRGTMGEQFF
>once|13|TRBV29-1|TRBJ1-1|.
TGCAGCGTTCGCGGGCTAATGAACACTGAAGCTTTCTTT
CSVRGLMNTEAFF
>.|15|TRBV27|TRBJ1-2|TRBD1
TGTGCCAGCCATAGCGGGACAGGGAGACCGGAAGGCTACACCTTC
CASHSGTGRPEGYTF
>.|18|TRBV18|TRBJ2-5|TRBD1
TGTGCCAGCTCACCACTACCACCGGGACAGGGGGCATTCGAGACCCAGTACTTC
CASSPLPPGQGAFETQYF
>.|16|TRBV9|TRBJ1-2|.
TGTGCCAGCAGCGTAGCTTCCTGGGTGGGCCTCTATGGCTACACCTTC
CASSVASWVGLYGYTF
>.|16|TRBV7-8|TRBJ2-7|TRBD1
TGTGCCAGCAGCACTTTGGGACAGGGATCGCATTACGAGCAGTACTTC
CASSTLGQGSHYEQYF
>.|15|TRBV4-3|TRBJ2-1|.
TGCGCCAGCAGCCTGAAGGTAGCCGGGGGAAATGAGCAGTTCTTC
CASSLKVAGGNEQFF
>few|13|TRBV30|TRBJ2-5|TRBD2
TGTGCCTGGAGTGGGGGGGGAGGCGAGACCCAGTACTTC
CAWSGGGGETQYF
>.|11|TRBV30|TRBJ2-7|TRBD1
TGTGCCTGGGACAGGGGCTACGAGCAGTACTTC
CAWDRGYEQYF
>few|15|TRBV2|TRBJ1-5|.
TGTGCCAGCAGTTACTCGGGGGGGCTTAATCAGCCCCAGCATTTT
CASSYSGGLNQPQHF
>.|15|TRBV9|TRBJ1-6|.
TGTGCCAGCAGCACTGGGGGACACAATAATTCACCCCTCCACTTT
CASSTGGHNNSPLHF
>few|13|TRBV5-1|TRBJ2-1|TRBD1
TGCGCCAGCAGCCCCGGACAAGGACAGGGGCAGTTCTTC
CASSPGQGQGQFF
>.|16|TRBV6-5|TRBJ2-3|.
TGTGCCAGCAGTTACGGTGGGGGGGCCTTCCCAGATACGCAGTATTTT
CASSYGGGAFPDTQYF
>.|15|TRBV11-2|TRBJ2-2|.
TGTGCCAGCAGCGTTACAGAGATAAACACCGGGGAGCTGTTTTTT
CASSVTEINTGELFF
>.|15|TRBV6-5|TRBJ2-1|TRBD1
TGTGCCAGCAGTTACTCGAGGACAGGGGGCAATGAGCAGTTCTTC
CASSYSRTGGNEQFF
>.|15|TRBV9|TRBJ2-1|.
TGTGCCAGCAGCACGCGACTAGGGACCTACAATGAGCAGTTCTTC
CASSTRLGTYNEQFF
>.|13|TRBV27|TRBJ2-1|.
TGTGCCAGCAGCCAGACAGAATACAATGAGCAGTTCTTC
CASSQTEYNEQFF
>.|14|TRBV29-1|TRBJ2-2|.
TGCAGCTATCGACAGACGGCGAACACCGGGGAGCTGTTTTTT
CSYRQTANTGELFF
>.|14|TRBV18|TRBJ1-1|TRBD1
TGTGCCAGCTCCGTAGGACAGGCCGGCACTGAAGCTTTCTTT
CASSVGQAGTEAFF
>.|13|TRBV19|TRBJ2-7|TRBD1
TGTGCCAGTAGTCCCCAACAGGGGCGCGAGCAGTACTTC
CASSPQQGREQYF
>.|15|TRBV28|TRBJ2-7|.
TGTGCCAGCAGTTTTTCGTCCCTCGGGGACTACGAGCAGTACTTC
CASSFSSLGDYEQYF
>.|12|TRBV6-5|TRBJ2-7|.
TGTGCCAGCATTGGGCAAACCTACGAGCAGTACTTC
CASIGQTYEQYF
>.|18|TRBV28|TRBJ1-3|.
TGTGCCAGCAGTTCCCTTCTCGGGAGGGTTAGCTCTGGAAACACCATATATTTT
CASSSLLGRVSSGNTIYF
>.|17|TRBV18|TRBJ1-2|TRBD1
TGTGCCAGCTCATCCCCGGGACAGGGGAATAGGAAGGATGGCTACACCTTC
CASSSPGQGNRKDGYTF
>.|16|TRBV4-1|TRBJ2-3|TRBD2
TGCGCCAGCAGCCAACTATCGGGAGGCGGGACAGATACGCAGTATTTT
CASSQLSGGGTDTQYF
>.|18|TRBV18|TRBJ2-4|TRBD1
TGTGCCAGCTCACCACCGGGACAGGGGGCAGGGGCCAAAAACATTCAGTACTTC
CASSPPGQGAGAKNIQYF
>.|13|TRBV10-3|TRBJ2-3|.
TGTGCCATCAGTGAGGGCATCACAGATACGCAGTATTTT
CAISEGITDTQYF
>.|16|TRBV5-8|TRBJ2-3|TRBD2
TGTGCCAGCAGCTTGGGCACTAGCGGGGCGCGGGATACGCAGTATTTT
CASSLGTSGARDTQYF
>.|14|TRBV7-8|TRBJ1-3|.
TGTGCCAGCAGCGACTGGGGGCTCAGAAACACCATATATTTT
CASSDWGLRNTIYF
>.|14|TRBV5-4|TRBJ1-2|.
TGTGCCAGCAGCTCCAGCCCCGGGGATCTTGGCTACACCTTC
CASSSSPGDLGYTF
>.|14|TRBV19|TRBJ2-2|.
TGTGCCAGTAGCTTAGGGGCTTTGCTCGGGGAGCTGTTTTTT
CASSLGALLGELFF
>few|14|TRBV5-1|TRBJ2-2|.
TGCGCCAGCAGCAGCCGGACTCCCACCGGGGAGCTGTTTTTT
CASSSRTPTGELFF